This TCR beta chain was retrieved from a study of early T cells in non-severe SARS-CoV-2 infection (dated by TCRdb to about 2021). The study in broad terms: Because TCR sequencing relied on bulk RNA taken from unsorted whole blood, pairing of alpha and beta chains was not possible.

Library creation used 5' RACE. TCRdb lists the instrument as NextSeq 500. To correct for sequencing error and PCR bias, the TCR library protocol tagged individual cDNA molecules with unique molecular identifiers. Both TCR alpha and beta chains were sequenced, and tight co-correlation was observed between alpha and beta sequence abundances in each sample. The authors' pipeline ran thus. Decombinator V4 was used to annotate TCR sequences for V gene, J gene and CDR3. TCRs were defined as expanded if a significant change between any two time points was detected under a Poisson model with p below 0.0001. TCR abundances were normalised to the total number of TCRs sequenced per sample and were expressed as counts per million. TRAV1-2 paired with TRAJ12, TRAJ20 or TRAJ33 defined MAIT TCRs, while TRAV10 paired with TRAJ18 defined iNKT TCRs. A search of VDJdb, accessed on 1 November 2021, was run for TCRs annotated to CMV, EBV and SARS-CoV-2, with TCRs annotated for multiple antigens excluded. The public reads were run again by TCRdb, first through fastp at Q25 and then through MiXCR, and only productive beta chains were kept. Every entry covers one CDR3 protein and lists the most common genes and DNA from its rows. It is TCRdb's table, rather than the study itself, that gives the V and J calls and clone size. The sample contains some 32,000 distinct CDR3 sequences, around 4.2% of them found a single time. Clones ranked in the top ten supply around 8.4% of the sample.

V is pared back by 1 base and J by 2 bases, with 9 bases lying between the germline termini. The CDR3, from cysteine to phenylalanine, totals 15 residues. Of all the DNA, just the CDR3 is kept, 45 bases in frame from base 1. Taken from the germline V gene (reference sequence), the CDR1 and CDR2 loops are SGHNT and YYREEE. This clonotype has a count of ten or more. Its antigen is still unknown. No quality values exist for individual bases; no much larger clone is one base distant. Set within a cohort of healthcare workers in London, UK, this nested case-control study involved weekly PCR testing of nasopharyngeal swabs along with blood sampling. Healthcare workers were enrolled in the week of the UK lockdown, from 23 to 31 March 2020, and were followed every week for up to roughly 16 weeks. Points the paper makes about the study in general: VDJdb matching was skewed toward anti-spike CD8 responses and likely underestimated virus-specific expansions, missing private and CD4 specificities.

The sequence came from an adult who was a healthcare worker with PCR-confirmed SARS-CoV-2 infection or an uninfected control (not recorded which). Sequencing used whole blood. The rearranged chain carries TRBV5-4 and TRBJ2-2, with an unclear D gene assignment. The DNA sequence is TGTGCCAGCAGCTTGTTGACCGCAAACACCGGGGAGCTGTTTTTT. Its amino acids are CASSLLTANTGELFF.